The present T cell receptor (beta chain) was sequenced within a study of T cells in Graves' hyperthyroidism and ophthalmopathy. Regarding the study as a whole: In validation, the model predicted ophthalmopathy. These predictions came a median roughly seven months before onset.

The sample holds many counts of this clonotype. Its cognate antigen is unknown. TCR beta CDR3 regions were amplified from RNA transcripts. Using the HTBI primer set, a first-round RT-PCR was run on the TCR CDR3. TCRdb reanalysed the multiplex PCR reads using MiXCR and keeps one entry per CDR3 protein. Here the sample spans roughly 61,000 distinct CDR3 sequences, approximately 53% being singletons. Thyroid ultrasound, orbital computed tomography, clinical symptoms, and serum thyroxine and TRAb underpinned diagnoses. The trim removed 4 bases at V and 0 bases at J, leaving 5 bases unmatched. CDR1 SGHTA and CDR2 FQGTGA come from the germline V gene. This CDR3 spans 15 amino acids.

Sequencing was performed on blood. The sequence derives from a woman aged 60-70 years with Graves' ophthalmopathy. The chain uses TRBV7-3 and TRBJ2-5; 7 bases fit TRBD1. The CDR3 spells CASSSTGANQETQYF. The CDR3 DNA sequence: TGTGCCAGCAGCTCAACAGGGGCCAACCAAGAGACCCAGTACTTC.